This is a list of T cell receptor beta chains from one sample in a study of response to subunit inactivated influenza vaccine. TCRdb redid the calling of the RT-PCR reads with MiXCR, one entry per CDR3 protein. Of around 750,000 distinct CDR3 sequences detected, 20% to 25% appear once; the ten largest clones hold 10%. The material sequenced was PBMCs from blood, taken around 5 days after vaccination. These TCRs come from a man aged 45 to 65 who received an inactivated influenza vaccine. Each CDR3 is given with its conserved first and last residue. Fields, in order: CDR3 DNA, CDR3 protein, D gene, J gene, clone size, V gene. A D gene is named only where the DNA matches it firmly. For some rows the clone size is stated as once, few or many, or as a class when expanded; others skip it.

TGTGCCAGCAGCTTAATCGGCCCAGGGGGGAACACTGAAGCTTTCTTT | CASSLIGPGGNTEAFF | TRBD1 | TRBJ1-1 | few | TRBV7-2
TGTGCCAGCAAACAAAGGGCAACCGGGGAGCTGTTTTTT | CASKQRATGELFF | - | TRBJ2-2 | few | TRBV5-8
TGCAGCGTTATGGGGGGGCCGAACACCGGGGAGCTGTTTTTT | CSVMGGPNTGELFF | - | TRBJ2-2 | - | TRBV29-1
TGCAGTCCCTGGGGCAGTAGCACAGATACGCAGTATTTT | CSPWGSSTDTQYF | - | TRBJ2-3 | - | TRBV20-1
TGTGCCAGCAGCTTCGGACATCGGCGGGTCTCTGGGGCCAACGTCCTGACTTTC | CASSFGHRRVSGANVLTF | - | TRBJ2-6 | few | TRBV11-1
TGCGCCAGCAGCCAAGATAGCGGGCTCCAGACCCAGTACTTC | CASSQDSGLQTQYF | TRBD2 | TRBJ2-5 | many | TRBV4-3
TGTGCCACCAGCAGAGATGGGACCCAAAATCAGCCCCAGCATTTT | CATSRDGTQNQPQHF | - | TRBJ1-5 | - | TRBV15
TGCGCCAGCAGCTTGGTTTCAGCCTACACTGAGCAGTTCTTC | CASSLVSAYTEQFF | - | TRBJ2-1 | - | TRBV5-1
TGTGCCAGCAGGAGGGGACAGGGGGCGGCAGATACGCAGTATTTT | CASRRGQGAADTQYF | TRBD1 | TRBJ2-3 | - | TRBV25-1
TGTGCCAGCAGCTTAGATCGTAACGTCCTGACTTTC | CASSLDRNVLTF | - | TRBJ2-6 | few | TRBV7-2
TGTGCCAGCAGGGTGGGACTAGCGGGAGGCGGGCAGTTCTTC | CASRVGLAGGGQFF | TRBD2 | TRBJ2-1 | few | TRBV7-2
TGTGCCAGCAGCTTCCCCGCAGGGAACTACGAGCAGTACTTC | CASSFPAGNYEQYF | - | TRBJ2-7 | few | TRBV7-9
TGTGCCAGCAACCTCCGGGTCCCCCAGGGCAATGAGCAGTTCTTC | CASNLRVPQGNEQFF | - | TRBJ2-1 | - | TRBV12-3/TRBV12-4
TGCAGTGCTAGTAAAGCGGGAGGTGACGAGCAGTTCTTC | CSASKAGGDEQFF | TRBD2 | TRBJ2-1 | few | TRBV20-1
TGTGCCAGCAGCTTAGGGGGGTTCTGGGCCCCCGGGGAGCTGTTTTTT | CASSLGGFWAPGELFF | - | TRBJ2-2 | - | TRBV7-2
TGCGCCAGCAGTGTGCGGCCGTCCTCCTACGAGCAGTACTTC | CASSVRPSSYEQYF | - | TRBJ2-7 | many | TRBV5-1
TGTGCCAGCAGCGATTCAACCAATGAGCAGTTCTTC | CASSDSTNEQFF | - | TRBJ2-1 | few | TRBV7-9
TGTGCCAGCAGTTCCCAGGGCCCGTCCGGGGAGCTGTTTTTT | CASSSQGPSGELFF | - | TRBJ2-2 | - | TRBV12-3/TRBV12-4
TGTGCCAGCAGCTTCTCATTCCTAGGCACAGATACGCAGTATTTT | CASSFSFLGTDTQYF | - | TRBJ2-3 | few | TRBV7-2
TGTGCCAGCAGCCAAGATCGGAGGGGCGGGATAGATACGCAGTATTTT | CASSQDRRGGIDTQYF | - | TRBJ2-3 | many | TRBV4-2
TGTGCCAGCAGCTTAGATGGATATCGAGAGACCCAGTACTTC | CASSLDGYRETQYF | - | TRBJ2-5 | - | TRBV7-2
TGTGCCAGCAGCCAAGAGCCGGGGGTCTACGAGCAGTACTTC | CASSQEPGVYEQYF | - | TRBJ2-7 | - | TRBV14
TGTGCCAGCAGCTTGTTTGAGGGAACGCGCGGCTACACCTTC | CASSLFEGTRGYTF | - | TRBJ1-2 | - | TRBV7-9
TGTCCTCATTGGGCGGCCCAAAAGAGCCGCAGCAATCAGCCCCAGCATTTT | CPHWAAQKSRSNQPQHF | - | TRBJ1-5 | - | TRBV5-3
TGCAGTGCTATCGACAGGGTTAGTTATGGCTACACCTTC | CSAIDRVSYGYTF | TRBD1 | TRBJ1-2 | - | TRBV20-1
TGTGCCAGCAGCTTTACTAGCGCTTCGGCAGATACGCAGTATTTT | CASSFTSASADTQYF | TRBD2 | TRBJ2-3 | many | TRBV7-6
TGTGCCAGCTCTCCTACAGGGGCGCACTATGGCTACACCTTC | CASSPTGAHYGYTF | TRBD1 | TRBJ1-2 | - | TRBV27